This T cell receptor beta chain was recorded in a study of blood T cell repertoires in COVID-19. Profiled with immunoSEQ multiplex PCR; TCRdb holds only in-frame clones, not every one. This table holds about 310,000 clones, 80% to 90% found once. V was clipped by 4 bases and J by 1 base, with 8 bases between them. The V gene's germline CDR1 is MDHEN and CDR2 SYDVKM. The CDR3 is made up of 15 amino acids. Sequenced input: peripheral blood. The source is a middle-aged man with active or convalescent COVID-19. The rearrangement links TRBV28 to TRBJ2-6; D is uncertain. The CDR3 protein is CASSSSYSGANVLTF. For the CDR3, the DNA is TGTGCCAGCAGTTCCAGTTATTCTGGGGCCAACGTCCTGACTTTC.